This TCR beta chain was identified in a study of response to subunit inactivated influenza vaccine. General study points: Researchers suggested that each seasonal influenza vaccination recruits few new T cells.

This clonotype was found many times. Its antigen is still unknown. Via MiXCR, TCRdb re-called the RT-PCR reads, giving one row per CDR3 protein. Of more than 450,000 distinct CDR3 sequences listed, about 12% are singletons. The CDR3 has 13 amino acids. Germline CDR1 SGHVS, CDR2 FQNEAQ. V was cut by 8 bases and J by 3 bases, with 14 bases left in between. This sample comprised PBMCs from blood, obtained on the day of vaccination. The chain couples TRBV7-8 to TRBJ2-7; tentatively, D is TRBD2 (6 bases). The clonotype comes from a middle-aged man who received an inactivated influenza vaccine. Written as DNA, the CDR3 is TGTGCCAGCTCCGGGACTTCAAGCTACGAGCAGTACTTC. Protein: CASSGTSSYEQYF.